Reported below is one T cell receptor (beta chain). These data originate in a study of blood T cell repertoires in COVID-19. On the study more broadly: Samples came from the United States, Italy and Spain, spanning acute and convalescent COVID-19. Sample material is recorded as cDNA or gDNA derived from T cells, B-cell-depleted T cells, or PBMCs.

Germline V gene data show CDR1 as MNHEY and CDR2 as SVGAGI. Trimming cost V 0 bases and J 5 bases, with 16 bases left between them. The CDR3 contains 16 residues. Here immunoSEQ multiplex PCR was the method, and the copy in TCRdb shows in-frame clones only, minus some. The repertoire holds about 250,000 clones, with roughly 89% as singletons. The chain recombines TRBV6-5 with TRBJ2-5, with D possibly being TRBD2 (7 bases). Sequences were obtained from peripheral blood. The sequence was obtained from a woman in her forties who had recovered from COVID-19. The CDR3 DNA reads TGTGCCAGCAGTTACTCGGGAAAACAGGGAGGGGAGACCCAGTACTTC. Its translation: CASSYSGKQGGETQYF.